This T cell receptor beta chain originates from a study of OX40 agonist ivuxolimab in advanced cancers. At the level of the study: Prior checkpoint blockade (anti-PD-1, anti-PD-L1 or anti-CTLA-4) was permitted; approximately 40% had it.

Trimming took 5 bases from V and 1 from J, leaving 8 bases between them. Germline assignment: CDR1 SGHTA and CDR2 FQGTGA. This CDR3 region has 13 residues. Of note for this clone: What it binds is not known.

Sequenced by immunoSEQ multiplex PCR; TCRdb stores in-frame clones only, minus some. The profile covers under 70,000 clones, with about nine tenths appearing a single time and about 8.2% taken by the ten largest. Regarding the study as a whole: Low levels of normalized T-cell clonal expansion also appeared in some nonresponders. In general, CD8+ T cells held more expanded clones than CD4+ did, on average. Clonal expansion was seen in CD4+ and CD8+ blood T cells by week 6 at 0.1 to 3.0 mg/kg.

The chain combines TRBV7-3 with TRBJ1-1; D is perhaps TRBD1 (5 bases). The sample consisted of CD4+ or CD8+ T cells sorted from blood, taken in a trial of the OX40 agonist ivuxolimab. This clonotype originated in an adult with an advanced solid tumor such as melanoma, head and neck, liver or kidney cancer. The CDR3 DNA sequence: TGTGCCAGCAGCACTCAGGGGAACACTGAAGCTTTCTTT. As protein: CASSTQGNTEAFF. The whole variable domain, filled in from reference TRBV7-3 and TRBJ1-1, reads GAGVSQTPSNKVTEKGKYVELRCDPISGHTALYWYRQSLGQGPEFLIYFQGTGAADDSGLPNDRFFAVRPEGSVSTLKIQRTERGDSAVYLCASSTQGNTEAFFGQGTRLTVV.